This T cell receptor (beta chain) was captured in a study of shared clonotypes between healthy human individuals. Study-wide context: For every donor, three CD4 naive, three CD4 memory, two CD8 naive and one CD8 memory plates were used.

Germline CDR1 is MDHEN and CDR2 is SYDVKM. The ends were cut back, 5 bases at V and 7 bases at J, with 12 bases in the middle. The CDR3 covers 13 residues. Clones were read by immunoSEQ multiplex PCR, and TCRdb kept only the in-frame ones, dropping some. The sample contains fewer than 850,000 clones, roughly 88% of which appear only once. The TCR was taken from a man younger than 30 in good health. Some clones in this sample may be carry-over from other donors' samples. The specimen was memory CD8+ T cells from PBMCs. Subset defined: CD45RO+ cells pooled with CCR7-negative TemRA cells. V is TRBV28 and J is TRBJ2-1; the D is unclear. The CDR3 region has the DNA TGTGCCAGCAGTCCCGGTCCCAGGAATGAGCAGTTCTTC. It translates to CASSPGPRNEQFF. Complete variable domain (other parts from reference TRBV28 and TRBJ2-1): DVKVTQSSRYLVKRTGEKVFLECVQDMDHENMFWYRQDPGLGLRLIYFSYDVKMKEKGDIPEGYSVSREKKERFSLILESASTNQTSMYLCASSPGPRNEQFFGPGTRLTVL.